What follows are 21 T cell receptor beta chains derived from one specimen sequenced in a study of shared T cell receptors in the human thymus. The method was immunoSEQ multiplex PCR; TCRdb's version includes in-frame clones alone and lacks a portion of them. This table holds hundreds of thousands of clones, roughly 94% found once. The specimen sequenced was thymocytes. These receptors originate from a human donor.

This chain uses TRBV7-3 with TRBJ2-3, with 10 bases aligning to TRBD1. This CDR3 spans 19 amino acids. CDR1 and CDR2 from the germline V gene are SGHTA and FQGTGA. J was trimmed by 0 bases and V by 5 bases; bases with no gene match: 14. This CDR3 is CASSPCRDRGGISTDTQYF. DNA of the CDR3: TGTGCCAGCAGCCCCTGCCGGGACAGGGGAGGAATCAGCACAGATACGCAGTATTTT.

The chain uses TRBV10-3 and TRBJ2-3; D tentatively fits TRBD1 or TRBD2 (7 bases each). The V end was cut by 7 bases, the J end by 4 bases, with 18 bases between. The CDR3 has 15 amino acids. The germline V gene has CDR1 ENHRY and CDR2 SYGVKD. The CDR3 DNA follows: TGTGCCATCACCGACAGGGAGGGGGAGCCAGATACGCAGTATTTT. This encodes CAITDREGEPDTQYF.

V and J are TRBV5-5 and TRBJ1-1; D may be TRBD1 (6 bases). Germline V gene data show CDR1 as SGHKS and CDR2 as YYEKEE (reference sequence). Trimming shortened V by 4 bases and J by 8 bases, and 12 bases separated the two germline ends. The CDR3 contains 12 residues. The CDR3 region is CASSPGGGEAFF. In DNA form, the CDR3 reads TGTGCCAGCAGCCCGGGAGGGGGAGAAGCTTTCTTT.

This clone was detected once. The rearrangement joins TRBV5-8 to TRBJ1-1; D is ambiguous. The CDR3 runs 14 residues. V lost 1 base and J 4 bases, leaving 11 bases between the germline ends. Germline V CDR1 and CDR2: SGHTS, YDEGEE. CDR3 loop: CASSLSRASTEAFF. CDR3 DNA: TGTGCCAGCAGCTTGTCAAGGGCGAGCACTGAAGCTTTCTTT. Drawing the rest from reference TRBV5-8 and TRBJ1-1, the complete variable domain is EAGVTQSPTHLIKTRGQQATLRCSPISGHTSVYWYQQALGLGLQFLLWYDEGEERNRGNFPPRFSGRQFPNYSSELNVNALELEDSALYLCASSLSRASTEAFFGQGTRLTVV.

This chain links TRBV4-3 with TRBJ2-1, with TRBD2 matching 13 bases. The CDR3 is 16 residues long. Losses at the gene ends were 1 base for V and 8 bases for J; bases not matched to a gene: 5. Germline CDR1 LGHNA, CDR2 YSLEER. CDR3 in amino acids: CASSQGGTSGNYEQFF. CDR3 bases: TGCGCCAGCAGCCAAGGTGGGACTAGCGGGAACTATGAGCAGTTCTTC.

This clone was seen just once. This chain links TRBV6-1 with TRBJ1-1; TRBD1 is a possible D gene (6 bases). The V end was cut by 4 bases, the J end by 0 bases, with 21 bases between. Germline values: CDR1 MNHNS, CDR2 SASEGT. CDR3 size: 18 residues. CDR3 protein: CASSGRAALGQLNTEAFF. CDR3 bases: TGTGCCAGCAGTGGGCGAGCAGCCCTTGGACAGTTGAACACTGAAGCTTTCTTT.

This clone was recorded once. The chain is built from TRBV30 and TRBJ2-3, with D perhaps matching TRBD2 (6 bases). CDR3 length: 14 amino acids. V was pared by 0 bases and J by 2 bases, with 9 bases between. Germline V lookup: CDR1 GTSNPN, CDR2 SVGIG (reference sequence). This CDR3 is CAWSVGEDTDTQYF. CDR3 sequence (DNA): TGTGCCTGGAGTGTCGGGGAGGACACAGATACGCAGTATTTT.

The chain links TRBV6-1 to TRBJ1-2, with 8 positions matching TRBD1. V gave up 0 bases and J gave up 4 bases; unmatched junction bases: 13. The CDR3 spans 18 residues. Germline values: CDR1 MNHNS, CDR2 SASEGT. CDR3 bases: TGTGCCAGCAGTGAAGCGTCTGGGGCAGGGGGCGAGAGCTATGGCTACACCTTC. Protein: CASSEASGAGGESYGYTF.

This rearrangement joins TRBV5-4 to TRBJ2-3; perhaps D is TRBD1 or TRBD2 (5 bases each). CDR1 and CDR2 from the germline V gene are SGHNT and YYREEE (reference sequence). V was shortened by 3 bases and J by 1 base, with 18 bases between the two germline ends. This CDR3 spans 17 amino acids. The CDR3 sequence: CASSCRWGWGCTDTQYF. The CDR3 coding sequence is TGTGCCAGCAGCTGCCGATGGGGGTGGGGATGCACAGATACGCAGTATTTT.

This chain connects TRBV16 to TRBJ1-2; D is ambiguous. Looked up from germline, CDR1 is KGHSY and CDR2 is FQNENV. V was trimmed by 0 bases and J by 5 bases, leaving 13 bases between them. This CDR3 has 15 residues. The CDR3 sequence: CASSQSEDRPYGYTF. CDR3 nucleotide sequence: TGTGCCAGCAGCCAATCTGAGGACCGCCCATATGGCTACACCTTC. Complete variable domain (other parts from reference TRBV16 and TRBJ1-2): GEEVAQTPKHLVRGEGQKAKLYCAPIKGHSYVFWYQQVLKNEFKFLISFQNENVFDETGMPKERFSAKCLPNSPCSLEIQATKLEDSAVYFCASSQSEDRPYGYTFGSGTRLTVV.

The count of this clone is one. This chain joins TRBV6-5 and TRBJ2-4, with D possibly matching TRBD2 (5 bases). CDR1 and CDR2 from the germline V gene are MNHEY and SVGAGI. This CDR3 is built from 13 residues. Trimming pared 5 bases from V and 8 bases from J, leaving 13 bases between. This CDR3 is CASSRRPGDIQYF. DNA for the CDR3: TGTGCCAGCAGTAGACGGCCCGGGGACATTCAGTACTTC.

This chain uses TRBV7-6 with TRBJ1-1, with D unclear. The CDR3 has 13 amino acids. Germline V CDR1 and CDR2: SGHVS, FNYEAQ. V lost 3 bases and J lost 1, with 6 bases in between. This CDR3 is CASSFLSNTEAFF. DNA of the CDR3: TGTGCCAGCAGCTTTCTCTCGAACACTGAAGCTTTCTTT.

The chain combines TRBV28 with TRBJ2-7, with 8 bases lining up with TRBD1. The CDR3 totals 15 residues. Trimming took 5 bases from V and 2 from J; bases not matched to a gene: 8. CDR1 is MDHEN and CDR2 is SYDVKM in the germline V gene. DNA of the CDR3: TGTGCCAGCAGTCGCCAACAGGGGGGCCCCTACGAGCAGTACTTC. Protein sequence: CASSRQQGGPYEQYF.

The rearrangement joins TRBV7-9 to TRBJ2-1, with 8 positions matching TRBD1. The V gene's germline CDR1 is SEHNR and CDR2 FQNEAQ (reference sequence). CDR3 size: 13 residues. J gave up 9 bases and V 1 base, and 2 bases lay outside the gene matches. The CDR3 spells CASSLETGVEQFF. In DNA, the CDR3 is TGTGCCAGCAGCTTAGAGACAGGGGTTGAGCAGTTCTTC. Filled out from reference TRBV7-9 and TRBJ2-1, the complete variable domain reads DTGVSQNPRHKITKRGQNVTFRCDPISEHNRLYWYRQTLGQGPEFLTYFQNEAQLEKSRLLSDRFSAERPKGSFSTLEIQRTEQGDSAMYLCASSLETGVEQFFGPGTRLTVL.

V is TRBV28 and J is TRBJ2-6; 7 positions match TRBD2. The J segment lost 0 bases and the V segment lost 7 bases, leaving 12 bases of the junction unmatched. This CDR3 has 18 residues. CDR1 is MDHEN and CDR2 is SYDVKM in the germline V gene. CDR3 coding DNA: TGTGCCAGCACCGGACTTGCGGGAGTAATCTCTGGGGCCAACGTCCTGACTTTC. It is translated as CASTGLAGVISGANVLTF.

The genes are TRBV19 and TRBJ2-7, with unresolved D. V was clipped by 3 bases and J by 1 base, with 13 bases between them. In germline, CDR1 is LNHDA, CDR2 SQIVND (reference sequence). The CDR3 covers 15 residues. This CDR3 is CASSISSGPSYEQYF. The CDR3, as DNA: TGTGCCAGTAGTATCTCGTCCGGGCCGTCCTACGAGCAGTACTTC.

The chain has TRBV27 and TRBJ2-2; D possibly corresponds to TRBD1 (6 bases). V was shortened by 8 bases and J by 6 bases, with 13 bases between the two germline ends. The germline gives CDR1 MNHEY, CDR2 SMNVEV (reference sequence). The CDR3 has 13 amino acids. Written as DNA, the CDR3 is TGTGCCAGCGGACAGCTCAGGTCCGGGGAGCTGTTTTTT. Translation gives CASGQLRSGELFF.

V is TRBV28 and J is TRBJ2-1; TRBD2 agrees at 14 bases. CDR1 and CDR2 from the germline V gene are MDHEN and SYDVKM. The CDR3 loop spans 14 amino acids. V trimming: 10 bases; J trimming: 10 bases; junction bases outside the gene matches: 9. DNA of the CDR3: TGTGCCATTGGGAGACTAGCGGGAGGGGAGGAGCAGTTCTTC. Protein sequence: CAIGRLAGGEEQFF.

CDR3 nucleotide sequence: TGTGCCAGCAGCCCCAATACAGGGCCGGGGGAGACCCAGTACTTC. Amino acids: CASSPNTGPGETQYF. The chain employs TRBV28 and TRBJ2-5, with a possible D match to TRBD1 (6 bases). This CDR3 region has 15 residues. V was cut by 6 bases and J by 5 bases, with 19 bases left in between. The germline V gene encodes CDR1 MDHEN and CDR2 SYDVKM.

This sequence joins TRBV7-8 and TRBJ2-7; TRBD1 matches 9 bases. Germline loops: CDR1 SGHVS, CDR2 FQNEAQ. The CDR3 is made up of 14 amino acids. V lost 6 bases, J lost 4 bases, and 7 bases stayed unmatched. The CDR3 region has the DNA TGTGCCAGCAGAATCCCGGGACAGGGATACGAGCAGTACTTC. It yields the protein CASRIPGQGYEQYF. The whole variable domain, filled in from reference TRBV7-8 and TRBJ2-7, reads GAGVSQSPRYKVAKRGQDVALRCDPISGHVSLFWYQQALGQGPEFLTYFQNEAQLDKSGLPSDRFFAERPEGSVSTLKIQRTQQEDSAVYLCASRIPGQGYEQYFGPGTRLTVT.

The chain carries TRBV19 and TRBJ2-7, with D tentatively TRBD2 (6 bases). V was shortened by 5 bases and J by 4 bases, with 15 bases between the two germline ends. The CDR3 covers 14 residues. Germline CDR1 is LNHDA and CDR2 is SQIVND (reference sequence). The CDR3 DNA is TGTGCCAGTAGTCTGAGGAGGGAGGAGTACGAGCAGTACTTC. This sequence encodes CASSLRREEYEQYF. Supplemented by reference TRBV19 and TRBJ2-7, the full variable domain reads DGGITQSPKYLFRKEGQNVTLSCEQNLNHDAMYWYRQDPGQGLRLIYYSQIVNDFQKGDIAEGYSVSREKKESFPLTVTSAQKNPTAFYLCASSLRREEYEQYFGPGTRLTVT.